This entry lists 6 T cell receptor beta chains sequenced from one sample in a study of blood T cell repertoires in COVID-19. Libraries were prepared by immunoSEQ multiplex PCR; TCRdb keeps only in-frame clonotypes and omits some of them. Among hundreds of thousands of clones listed, approximately 91% were seen once. The sequenced sample consisted of PBMCs or T cells enriched from blood (not recorded which). Receptor source: a woman between 18 and 29 years old who had been exposed to COVID-19.

The chain carries TRBV6-5 and TRBJ2-7; 9 bases are a match to TRBD1. The CDR3 is made up of 13 amino acids. V gave up 6 bases and J gave up 7 bases; unmatched junction bases: 7. Germline assignment: CDR1 MNHEY and CDR2 SVGAGI. The chain's CDR3 is CASSYRGPREQYF. The CDR3, as DNA: TGTGCCAGCAGCTACAGGGGGCCACGAGAGCAGTACTTC.

The chain has TRBV21-1 and TRBJ1-4; no DNA check was done on the table's D call, TRBD1. TRBV21-1 is shown as a pseudogene. The CDR3 is 19 residues long. The CDR3 DNA reads as TGTGCCAGCAGCAACGCACATCTTAAAGACGGTCAGGTGGATGAAAAACTGTTTTTT. Translating it yields CASSNAHLKDGQVDEKLFF.

DNA of the CDR3: TGTGCCAGCAGTGCGCAGGGCCTGGTTGGGAAGCCCCAGCATTTT. This gives the protein CASSAQGLVGKPQHF. J is TRBJ1-5 and V is TRBV2; possible D gene TRBD1, 5 bases. There are 15 residues in the CDR3. Germline loops: CDR1 SNHLY, CDR2 FYNNEI. V shed 4 bases and J shed 8 bases, with 18 bases lying between them.

CDR3 in DNA: TGTGCCAGCAGCCCTGCGGGGGCTAAGGGAAACACCATATATTTT. Amino acids: CASSPAGAKGNTIYF. The chain joins TRBV7-8 to TRBJ1-3; perhaps TRBD1 as D (6 bases). Germline V gene lookup returns CDR1 SGHVS and CDR2 FQNEAQ. Between the trimmed V and J ends, which lost 5 bases and 4 bases, there was a span of 15 bases. This CDR3 comprises 15 residues.

The rearrangement joins TRBV7-2 to TRBJ2-1; D not certain. Germline CDR1 SGHTA, CDR2 FQGNSA. This CDR3 region has 12 residues. V lost 3 bases and J lost 4, with 4 bases in between. CDR3 nucleotides: TGTGCCAGCAGCTTCACTTACAATGAGCAGTTCTTC. It translates to CASSFTYNEQFF.

The V call is TRBV5-1, the J call TRBJ1-6, with 7 bases matching TRBD1. V lost 4 bases and J lost 7; bases outside the gene matches: 11. CDR1 and CDR2 from the germline V gene are SGHRS and YFSETQ. The CDR3 has 16 amino acids. Written as DNA, the CDR3 is TGCGCCAGCAGCCAGCGATTGGCAGGGGGAAATTCACCCCTCCACTTT. This gives the protein CASSQRLAGGNSPLHF.